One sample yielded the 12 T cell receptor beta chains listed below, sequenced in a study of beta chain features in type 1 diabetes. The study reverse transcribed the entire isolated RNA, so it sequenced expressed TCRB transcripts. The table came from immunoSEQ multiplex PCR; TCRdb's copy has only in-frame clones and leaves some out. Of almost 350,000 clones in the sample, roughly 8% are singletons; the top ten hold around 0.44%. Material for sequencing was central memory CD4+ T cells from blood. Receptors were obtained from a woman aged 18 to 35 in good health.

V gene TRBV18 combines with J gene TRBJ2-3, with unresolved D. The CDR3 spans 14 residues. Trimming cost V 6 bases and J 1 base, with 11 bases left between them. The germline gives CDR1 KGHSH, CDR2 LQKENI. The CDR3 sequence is CASSQGPRTDTQYF. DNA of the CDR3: TGTGCCAGCTCTCAAGGACCCCGCACAGATACGCAGTATTTT.

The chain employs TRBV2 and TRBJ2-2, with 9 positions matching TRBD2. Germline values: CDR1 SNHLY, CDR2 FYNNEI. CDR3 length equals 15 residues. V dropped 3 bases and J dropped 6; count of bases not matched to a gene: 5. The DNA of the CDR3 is TGTGCCAGCAGTGATGCCCAGCGGGGGGCCGGGGAGCTGTTTTTT. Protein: CASSDAQRGAGELFF.

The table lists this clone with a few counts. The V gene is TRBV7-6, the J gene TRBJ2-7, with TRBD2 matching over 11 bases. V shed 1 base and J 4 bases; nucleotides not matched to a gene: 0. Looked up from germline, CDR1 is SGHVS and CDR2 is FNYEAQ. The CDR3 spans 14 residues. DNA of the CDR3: TGTGCCAGCAGCTTAGGACTAGCGGGATACGAGCAGTACTTC. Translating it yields CASSLGLAGYEQYF.

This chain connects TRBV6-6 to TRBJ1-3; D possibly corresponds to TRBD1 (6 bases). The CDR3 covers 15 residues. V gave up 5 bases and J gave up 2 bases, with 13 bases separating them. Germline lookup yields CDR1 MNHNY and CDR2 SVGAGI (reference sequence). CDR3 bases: TGTGCCAGCAGTCCCGGACAGACTCCTGGAAACACCATATATTTT. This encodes CASSPGQTPGNTIYF.

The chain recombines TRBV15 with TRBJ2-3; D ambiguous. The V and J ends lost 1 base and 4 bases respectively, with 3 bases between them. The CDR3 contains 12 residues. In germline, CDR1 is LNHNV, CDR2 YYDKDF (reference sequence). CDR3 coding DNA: TGTGCCACCAGCAGAGTGGCAGATACGCAGTATTTT. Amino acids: CATSRVADTQYF. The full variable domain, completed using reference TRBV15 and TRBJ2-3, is DAMVIQNPRYQVTQFGKPVTLSCSQTLNHNVMYWYQQKSSQAPKLLFHYYDKDFNNEADTPDNFQSRRPNTSFCFLDIRSPGLGDTAMYLCATSRVADTQYFGPGTRLTVL.

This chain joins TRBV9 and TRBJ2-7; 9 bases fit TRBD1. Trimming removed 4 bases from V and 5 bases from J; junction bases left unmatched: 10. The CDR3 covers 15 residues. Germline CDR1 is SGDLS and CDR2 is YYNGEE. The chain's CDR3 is CASSPAGTGSHEQYF. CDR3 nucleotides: TGTGCCAGCAGCCCAGCCGGGACAGGGTCCCACGAGCAGTACTTC.

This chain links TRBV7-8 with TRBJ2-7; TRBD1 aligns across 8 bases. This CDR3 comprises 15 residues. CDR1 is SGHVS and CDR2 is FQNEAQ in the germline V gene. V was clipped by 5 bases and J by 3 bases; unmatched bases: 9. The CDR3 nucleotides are TGTGCCAGCAGCCCGGGGGCAGGGGGCCTCTACGAGCAGTACTTC. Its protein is CASSPGAGGLYEQYF. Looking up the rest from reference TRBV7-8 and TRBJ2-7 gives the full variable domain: GAGVSQSPRYKVAKRGQDVALRCDPISGHVSLFWYQQALGQGPEFLTYFQNEAQLDKSGLPSDRFFAERPEGSVSTLKIQRTQQEDSAVYLCASSPGAGGLYEQYFGPGTRLTVT.

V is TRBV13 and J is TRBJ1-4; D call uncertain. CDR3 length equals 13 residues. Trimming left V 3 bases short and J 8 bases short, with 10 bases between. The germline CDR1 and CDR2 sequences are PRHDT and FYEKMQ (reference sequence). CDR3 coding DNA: TGTGCCAGCAGCTTGAAGGGTGGGGAAAAACTGTTTTTT. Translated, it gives CASSLKGGEKLFF.

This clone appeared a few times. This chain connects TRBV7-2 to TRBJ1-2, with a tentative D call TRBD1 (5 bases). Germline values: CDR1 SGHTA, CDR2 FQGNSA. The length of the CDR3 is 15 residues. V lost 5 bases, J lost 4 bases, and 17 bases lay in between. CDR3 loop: CASSADRSLTYGYTF. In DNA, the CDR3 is TGTGCCAGCAGCGCCGACAGATCTCTAACCTATGGCTACACCTTC.

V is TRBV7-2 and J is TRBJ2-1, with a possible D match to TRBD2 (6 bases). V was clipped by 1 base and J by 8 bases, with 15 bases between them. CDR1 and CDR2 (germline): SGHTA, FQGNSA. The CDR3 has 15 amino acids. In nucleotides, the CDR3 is TGTGCCAGCAGCTTAGGTAGCGGAGCCTTGGATGAGCAGTTCTTC. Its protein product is CASSLGSGALDEQFF.

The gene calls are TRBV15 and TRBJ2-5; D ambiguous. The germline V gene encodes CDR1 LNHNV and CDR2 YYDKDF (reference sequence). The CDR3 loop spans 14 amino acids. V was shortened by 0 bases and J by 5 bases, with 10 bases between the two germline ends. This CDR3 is CATSRDVRFETQYF. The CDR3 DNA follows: TGTGCCACCAGCAGAGATGTCCGATTTGAGACCCAGTACTTC.

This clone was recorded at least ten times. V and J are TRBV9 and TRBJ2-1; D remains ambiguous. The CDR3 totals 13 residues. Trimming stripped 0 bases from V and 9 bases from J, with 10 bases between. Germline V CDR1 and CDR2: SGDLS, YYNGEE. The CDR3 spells CASSVESHSEQFF. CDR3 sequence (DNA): TGTGCCAGCAGCGTAGAGTCCCACAGTGAGCAGTTCTTC. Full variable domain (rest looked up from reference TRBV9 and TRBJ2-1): DSGVTQTPKHLITATGQRVTLRCSPRSGDLSVYWYQQSLDQGLQFLIQYYNGEERAKGNILERFSAQQFPDLHSELNLSSLELGDSALYFCASSVESHSEQFFGPGTRLTVL.